These 15 T cell receptor beta chains came from one sample sequenced in a study of CD8 T cells in ankylosing spondylitis. TCRdb reanalysed the 5' RACE reads using MiXCR and keeps one entry per CDR3 protein. The sample lists a few hundred thousand distinct CDR3 sequences, around 20% seen once, with 3.5% in the top ten. Sequenced material: blood, either unsorted or a sorted T cell fraction (not recorded which). The receptors derive from a female donor with ankylosing spondylitis or in good health (not recorded which).

This rearrangement joins TRBV12-3 or TRBV12-4 to TRBJ2-7; 10 nucleotides agree with TRBD1. CDR3 length: 14 amino acids. V lost 4 bases, J lost 3 bases, and 3 bases stayed unmatched. The CDR3: CASSWGQGLYEQYF. Written as DNA, the CDR3 is TGTGCCAGCAGTTGGGGACAGGGGCTCTACGAGCAGTACTTC.

This clonotype turned up a few times. The chain joins TRBV6-1 to TRBJ1-1, with D possibly being TRBD1 (6 bases). This CDR3 has 15 amino acids. Germline CDR1 and CDR2: MNHNS and SASEGT. V shed 5 bases and J shed 0 bases, with 13 bases lying between them. The CDR3 DNA is TGTGCCAGCAGTACCAGGACAGTTATGAACACTGAAGCTTTCTTT. Amino acid sequence: CASSTRTVMNTEAFF.

This clonotype occurred many times. The junction does not match germline at one end; this may be a read error. The chain couples TRBV15 to TRBJ2-1; the D is unclear. CDR1 and CDR2 (germline): LNHNV, YYDKDF (reference sequence). The CDR3 runs 14 residues. CDR3 sequence reads: CATSTGLSHNEQFF. CDR3 bases: TGTGCCACCAGCACGGGCCTCTCCCACAATGAGCAGTTCTTC.

This clonotype appeared a few times. The CDR3 DNA is TGCAGTGCTCATAAGCCTCTACAGGGTTTCGATGAGCAGTTCTTC. Its translation: CSAHKPLQGFDEQFF. The chain links TRBV20-1 to TRBJ2-1, with a weak D call TRBD1 (6 bases). Per germline, CDR1 DFQATT and CDR2 SNEGSKA (reference sequence). V was clipped by 5 bases and J by 8 bases, with 22 bases between them. This CDR3 region has 15 residues.

The chain recombines TRBV11-2 with TRBJ2-1; the match to TRBD2 covers 10 bases. Germline V gene sequence: CDR1 SGHAT, CDR2 FQNNGV. V shed 0 bases and J 9 bases; nucleotides not matched to a gene: 14. The CDR3 totals 18 residues. The CDR3 protein is CASSLDFGLAGVSSEQFF. CDR3 sequence (DNA): TGTGCCAGCAGCTTAGATTTCGGGCTAGCGGGAGTATCCAGTGAGCAGTTCTTC.

This chain connects TRBV6-2 or TRBV6-3 to TRBJ1-4; D unresolved. The CDR3 length is 13 residues. V lost 0 bases, J lost 13 bases, and 12 bases lay in between. The germline gives CDR1 MNHEY, CDR2 SVGEGT. The CDR3 loop is CASSYSGSTLLFF. The CDR3 coding sequence is TGTGCCAGCAGTTACTCGGGATCGACATTACTGTTTTTT.

V and J are TRBV14 and TRBJ2-2; a weak D match, TRBD2 (5 bases). The CDR3 spans 15 residues. Germline CDR1 and CDR2: SGHDN and FVKESK. The germline V and J ends were trimmed by 1 base and 5 bases, with 11 bases remaining between them. The CDR3 loop reads CASSQVWRSTGELFF. CDR3 DNA sequence: TGTGCCAGCAGCCAAGTCTGGAGGTCAACCGGGGAGCTGTTTTTT.

This clonotype was picked up a small number of times. The chain uses TRBV20-1 and TRBJ2-1; TRBD2 matches at 9 bases. The CDR3 covers 15 residues. Germline trimming cut 6 bases from V and 5 bases from J; bases unmatched to any gene: 11. Germline CDR1 is DFQATT and CDR2 is SNEGSKA (reference sequence). The CDR3 sequence: CSAGGGGRAHNEQFF. The CDR3 DNA follows: TGCAGTGCAGGTGGGGGCGGGAGGGCCCACAATGAGCAGTTCTTC.

This clonotype was recorded a few times. This rearrangement joins TRBV5-6 to TRBJ2-1, with D unresolved. From germline, CDR1 is SGHDT and CDR2 YYEEEE. This CDR3 is built from 14 residues. Trimming took 7 bases from V and 4 from J, leaving 15 bases between them. This CDR3 is CASVDQVKYNEQFF. The CDR3 nucleotides read TGTGCCAGCGTCGATCAAGTGAAGTACAATGAGCAGTTCTTC.

This clonotype appeared many times. The chain has TRBV12-3 or TRBV12-4 and TRBJ1-6; D gene unclear. Trimming removed 3 bases at V and 9 bases at J, with 6 bases between. This CDR3 spans 12 amino acids. The CDR3 spells CASSLRGSPLHF. The CDR3, as DNA: TGTGCCAGCAGTTTGCGAGGTTCACCCCTCCACTTT.

This clonotype was seen only a few times. This chain's CDR3 is CAIRAADSYNEQFF. Written as DNA, the CDR3 is TGTGCCATCAGGGCGGCGGATTCCTACAATGAGCAGTTCTTC. This chain connects TRBV10-3 to TRBJ2-1, with no clear D. This CDR3 contains 14 residues. V gave up 6 bases and J gave up 1 base, with 10 bases separating them. CDR1 is ENHRY, CDR2 SYGVKD, per germline.

This clonotype was observed a handful of times. The chain uses TRBV7-9 and TRBJ1-2; unclear D gene. V lost 8 bases to trimming and J lost 6 bases, with 16 bases between them. CDR1 is SEHNR and CDR2 is FQNEAQ in the germline V gene (reference sequence). The CDR3 totals 13 residues. CDR3 amino acids: CASAYSPADGYTF. CDR3 bases: TGTGCCAGCGCCTATTCACCGGCGGATGGCTACACCTTC.

This clonotype has a handful of counts. The chain employs TRBV24-1 and TRBJ2-5; D is unclear. Trimming left V 4 bases short and J 5 bases short, with 7 bases between. The CDR3 runs to 12 residues. In germline, CDR1 is KGHDR, CDR2 SFDVKD. This chain's CDR3 is CATSDVGETQYF. In DNA form, the CDR3 reads TGTGCCACCAGTGACGTGGGGGAGACCCAGTACTTC.

The chain uses TRBV7-9 and TRBJ2-7, with 9 bases identical to TRBD1. This CDR3 contains 16 residues. Per the germline V gene, CDR1 is SEHNR and CDR2 is FQNEAQ (reference sequence). The junction had 10 bases not matched to a gene; V was cut back by 5 bases and J by 2 bases. CDR3 DNA: TGTGCCAGCAGCCACGATCCCGGGACAGGGCCCTACGAGCAGTACTTC. Residues: CASSHDPGTGPYEQYF.

V is TRBV7-2 and J is TRBJ2-1; 9 nucleotides align to TRBD2. V gave up 5 bases and J gave up 3 bases; unmatched junction bases: 5. This CDR3 region has 15 residues. Germline CDR1 SGHTA, CDR2 FQGNSA. Written as DNA, the CDR3 is TGTGCCAGCAGCGCGACTAGCGGTATCTACAATGAGCAGTTCTTC. The encoded protein is CASSATSGIYNEQFF. Combining the CDR3 with reference TRBV7-2 and TRBJ2-1 gives the whole variable domain GAGVSQSPSNKVTEKGKDVELRCDPISGHTALYWYRQSLGQGLEFLIYFQGNSAPDKSGLPSDRFSAERTGGSVSTLTIQRTQQEDSAVYLCASSATSGIYNEQFFGPGTRLTVL.